A single sample gave rise to the 11 T cell receptor beta chains below, sequenced in a study of naive and memory T cell subsets. Two oligonucleotides, mixed equimolar, formed the beta constant-region primer covering TRBC1 and TRBC2. One entry per CDR3 protein, called by TCRdb with MiXCR from the UMI-ligation and nested PCR reads. The table has some 83,000 distinct CDR3 sequences, roughly 13% seen once. The sample taken for sequencing was central memory CD4+ T cells from blood. The receptors here all came from a human donor in good health.

The J gene is TRBJ1-5, the V gene TRBV28; D ambiguous. This CDR3 has 16 amino acids. The germline V gene has CDR1 MDHEN and CDR2 SYDVKM. Trimming cost V 0 bases and J 2 bases, with 11 bases left between them. The CDR3 reads CASSLWPRGGNQPQHF. As DNA, the CDR3 is TGTGCCAGCAGTTTATGGCCTCGAGGAGGCAATCAGCCCCAGCATTTT. Filled out from reference TRBV28 and TRBJ1-5, the complete variable domain reads DVKVTQSSRYLVKRTGEKVFLECVQDMDHENMFWYRQDPGLGLRLIYFSYDVKMKEKGDIPEGYSVSREKKERFSLILESASTNQTSMYLCASSLWPRGGNQPQHFGDGTRLSIL.

The V and J genes are TRBV5-1 and TRBJ2-5; TRBD2 might be the D (5 bases). Germline V gene data show CDR1 as SGHRS and CDR2 as YFSETQ. V was pared by 4 bases and J by 2 bases, with 12 bases between. This CDR3 spans 14 amino acids. CDR3 region: CASSTGLIQETQYF. The CDR3, as DNA: TGCGCCAGCAGCACCGGACTGATACAAGAGACCCAGTACTTC.

This clonotype was counted ten times or more. J is TRBJ2-7 and V is TRBV6-2 or TRBV6-3; 7 bases map to TRBD1. Unmatched junction bases numbered 3, after V lost 2 bases and J lost 2 bases. Germline CDR1 reads MNHEY; CDR2 reads SVGEGT. The CDR3 has 14 amino acids. The CDR3 region is CASSYRGPAYEQYF. The CDR3 DNA reads TGTGCCAGCAGTTACAGGGGGCCGGCCTACGAGCAGTACTTC.

This clonotype was seen a few times. The rearrangement joins TRBV20-1 to TRBJ2-1; TRBD1 matches 11 bases. The CDR3 sequence is 17 residues long. Germline CDR1 and CDR2: DFQATT and SNEGSKA (reference sequence). Trimming took 3 bases from V and 1 from J; bases not matched to a gene: 8. This chain's CDR3 is CSASPDRGRQSYNEQFF. In nucleotides, the CDR3 is TGCAGTGCTAGCCCGGACAGGGGGCGACAGTCCTACAATGAGCAGTTCTTC.

The chain has TRBV6-2 or TRBV6-3 and TRBJ2-6; no definite D call. The ends were cut back, 0 bases at V and 3 bases at J, with 3 bases in the middle. Germline V gene data show CDR1 as MNHEY and CDR2 as SVGEGT. The CDR3 extends over 14 amino acids. In DNA form, the CDR3 reads TGTGCCAGCAGTTACTCCGGTGGGGCCAACGTCCTGACTTTC. Protein: CASSYSGGANVLTF.

The genes are TRBV7-8 and TRBJ1-1; D perhaps matches TRBD1 (6 bases). V was trimmed by 1 base and J by 3 bases, leaving 12 bases between them. From germline, CDR1 is SGHVS and CDR2 FQNEAQ. The length of the CDR3 is 15 residues. CDR3 in amino acids: CASSLVGGSDTEAFF. The CDR3, as DNA: TGTGCCAGCAGCTTAGTTGGGGGCAGCGACACTGAAGCTTTCTTT. Filled out from reference TRBV7-8 and TRBJ1-1, the complete variable domain reads GAGVSQSPRYKVAKRGQDVALRCDPISGHVSLFWYQQALGQGPEFLTYFQNEAQLDKSGLPSDRFFAERPEGSVSTLKIQRTQQEDSAVYLCASSLVGGSDTEAFFGQGTRLTVV.

CDR3 nucleotides: TGTGCCAGCAGCCCCCGAGGAGGGGGCTATTATGAGCAGTTCTTC. This encodes CASSPRGGGYYEQFF. The chain combines TRBV9 with TRBJ2-1; TRBD1 is a possible D gene (7 bases). The CDR3 extends over 15 amino acids. V was trimmed by 4 bases and J by 8 bases, leaving 19 bases between them. In germline, CDR1 is SGDLS, CDR2 YYNGEE.

This clonotype showed up many times. The chain links TRBV28 to TRBJ2-7; weak D call: TRBD2 (5 bases). The CDR3 is made up of 12 amino acids. CDR1 is MDHEN and CDR2 is SYDVKM in the germline V gene. V dropped 7 bases and J dropped 2 bases, with 9 bases sitting between them. The CDR3 coding sequence is TGTGCCAGCACTGCCGGGACCTACGAGCAGTACTTC. Translated, it gives CASTAGTYEQYF. Full variable domain (missing parts from reference TRBV28 and TRBJ2-7): DVKVTQSSRYLVKRTGEKVFLECVQDMDHENMFWYRQDPGLGLRLIYFSYDVKMKEKGDIPEGYSVSREKKERFSLILESASTNQTSMYLCASTAGTYEQYFGPGTRLTVT.

This clonotype was counted ten times or more. The rearrangement joins TRBV3-1 to TRBJ2-2, with D perhaps TRBD1 or TRBD2 (9 bases each). With 4 bases removed from V and 8 bases from J, the gap between germline ends came to 23 bases. Germline CDR1 and CDR2: LGHDT and YNNKEL (reference sequence). The CDR3 covers 17 residues. The CDR3 sequence: CASSPLAGQGVPGELFF. The DNA for the CDR3 is TGTGCCAGCAGCCCCCTAGCGGGACAGGGAGTCCCTGGGGAGCTGTTTTTT.

Only a few counts were recorded for this clonotype. The chain combines TRBV7-2 with TRBJ1-1, with D possibly matching TRBD1 (6 bases). V was pared by 0 bases and J by 4 bases, with 12 bases between. The CDR3 has 15 residues. The germline gives CDR1 SGHTA, CDR2 FQGNSA. This chain's CDR3 is CASSLARGAGTEAFF. CDR3 DNA: TGTGCCAGCAGCTTAGCGAGGGGGGCGGGCACTGAAGCTTTCTTT.

This clonotype is termed medium-sized. At one of its ends the junction is not consistent with the germline gene, which may arise from a read error. The rearrangement joins TRBV5-1 to TRBJ2-3; no clear D gene. The CDR3 extends over 13 amino acids. The germline gives CDR1 SGHRS, CDR2 YFSETQ. The DNA for the CDR3 is TGTGCCAGCAGCTTGTCGGGTACAGATACGCAGTATTTT. Protein sequence: CASSLSGTDTQYF.